This T cell receptor (beta chain) was retrieved from a study of cytomegalovirus exposure and HLA in healthy donors. PCR employed 60 Vbeta and 13 Jbeta primers. TCRdb keeps only in-frame clones here, not all; method: immunoSEQ multiplex PCR. Here the sample spans 85,000 to 100,000 clones, 55% to 75% being singletons. Trimming took 5 bases from V and 3 from J; bases not matched to a gene: 9. Germline assignment: CDR1 SGHAT and CDR2 FQNNGV. This CDR3 is 15 amino acids long. Sequenced: PBMCs. This clonotype originated in a man aged 55 to 70 in good health and CMV-seronegative. J is TRBJ1-1 and V is TRBV11-2; 7 nucleotides match TRBD1. CDR3 amino acids: CASSARQGRDTEAFF. In DNA, the CDR3 is TGTGCCAGCAGCGCCCGACAGGGTAGGGACACTGAAGCTTTCTTT.